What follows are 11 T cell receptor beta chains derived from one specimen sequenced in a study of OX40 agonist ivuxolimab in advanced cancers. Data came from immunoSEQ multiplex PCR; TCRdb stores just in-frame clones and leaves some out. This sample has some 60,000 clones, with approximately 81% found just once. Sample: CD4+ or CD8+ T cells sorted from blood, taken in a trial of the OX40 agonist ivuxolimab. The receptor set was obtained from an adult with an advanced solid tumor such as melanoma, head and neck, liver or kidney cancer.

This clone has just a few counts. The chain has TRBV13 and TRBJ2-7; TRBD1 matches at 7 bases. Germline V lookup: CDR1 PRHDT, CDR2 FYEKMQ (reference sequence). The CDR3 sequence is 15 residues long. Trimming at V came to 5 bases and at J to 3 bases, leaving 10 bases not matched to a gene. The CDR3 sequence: CASSTTGATLYEQYV. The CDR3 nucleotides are TGTGCCAGCAGCACCACAGGGGCGACCCTCTACGAGCAGTACGTC.

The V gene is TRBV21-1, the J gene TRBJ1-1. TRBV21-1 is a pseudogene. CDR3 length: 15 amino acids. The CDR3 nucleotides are TGTGCCAGCAGCATAGTAGGCAGGAGCAACACTGAAGCTTTCTTT. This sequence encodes CASSIVGRSNTEAFF.

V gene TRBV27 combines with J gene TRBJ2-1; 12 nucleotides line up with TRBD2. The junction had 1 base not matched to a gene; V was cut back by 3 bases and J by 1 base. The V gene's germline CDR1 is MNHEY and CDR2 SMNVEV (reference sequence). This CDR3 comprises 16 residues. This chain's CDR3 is CASSFTSGRSYNEQFF. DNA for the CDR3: TGTGCCAGCAGTTTCACTAGCGGGAGGTCCTACAATGAGCAGTTCTTC.

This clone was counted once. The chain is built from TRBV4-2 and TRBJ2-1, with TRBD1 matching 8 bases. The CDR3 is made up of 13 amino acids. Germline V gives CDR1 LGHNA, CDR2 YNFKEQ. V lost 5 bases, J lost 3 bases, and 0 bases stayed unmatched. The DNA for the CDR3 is TGTGCCAGCAGCGGACAGGGCTACAATGAGCAGTTCTTC. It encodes CASSGQGYNEQFF.

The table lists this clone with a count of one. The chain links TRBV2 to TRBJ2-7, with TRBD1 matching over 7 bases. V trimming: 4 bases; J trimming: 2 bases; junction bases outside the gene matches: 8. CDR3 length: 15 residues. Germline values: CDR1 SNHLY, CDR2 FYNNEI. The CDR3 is CASSVDRDRPYEQYF. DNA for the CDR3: TGTGCCAGCAGTGTAGACCGGGACAGACCCTACGAGCAGTACTTC.

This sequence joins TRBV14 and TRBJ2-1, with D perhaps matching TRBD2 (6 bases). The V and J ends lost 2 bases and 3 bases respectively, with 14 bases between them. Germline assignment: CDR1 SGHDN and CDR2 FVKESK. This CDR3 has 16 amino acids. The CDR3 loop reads CASSQFGGEDYNEQFF. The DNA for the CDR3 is TGTGCCAGCAGCCAATTCGGGGGAGAGGACTACAATGAGCAGTTCTTC.

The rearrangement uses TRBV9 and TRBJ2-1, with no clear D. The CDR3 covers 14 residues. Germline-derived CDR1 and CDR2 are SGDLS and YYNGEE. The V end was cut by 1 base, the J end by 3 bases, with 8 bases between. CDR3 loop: CASSVSTRYNEQFF. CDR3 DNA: TGTGCCAGCAGCGTATCGACACGCTACAATGAGCAGTTCTTC.

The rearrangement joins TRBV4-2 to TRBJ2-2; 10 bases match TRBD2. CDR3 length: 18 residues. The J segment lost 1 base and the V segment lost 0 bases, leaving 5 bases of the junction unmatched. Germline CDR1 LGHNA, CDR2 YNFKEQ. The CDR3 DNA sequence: TGTGCCAGCAGCCAAGATCCGGGACTAGCGATGAACACCGGGGAGCTGTTTTTT. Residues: CASSQDPGLAMNTGELFF.

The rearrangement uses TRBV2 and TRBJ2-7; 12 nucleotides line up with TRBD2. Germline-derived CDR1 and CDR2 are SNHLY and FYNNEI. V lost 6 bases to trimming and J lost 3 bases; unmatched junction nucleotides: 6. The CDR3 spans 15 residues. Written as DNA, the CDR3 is TGTGCCAGCAGACCCAGGACTAGCGGGAACTACGAGCAGTACTTC. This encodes CASRPRTSGNYEQYF.

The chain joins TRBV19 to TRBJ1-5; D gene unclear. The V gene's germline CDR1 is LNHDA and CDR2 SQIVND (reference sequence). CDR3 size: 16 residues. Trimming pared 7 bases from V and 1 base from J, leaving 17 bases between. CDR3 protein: CASTPLGVGSNQPQHF. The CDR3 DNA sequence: TGTGCCAGTACCCCCCTCGGGGTGGGGAGCAATCAGCCCCAGCATTTT.

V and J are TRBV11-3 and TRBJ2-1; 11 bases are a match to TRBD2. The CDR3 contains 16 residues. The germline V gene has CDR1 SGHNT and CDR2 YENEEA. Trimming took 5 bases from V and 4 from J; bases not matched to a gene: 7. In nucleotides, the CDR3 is TGTGCCAGCAGCCAATGGGGGACTAGCGGTTACAATGAGCAGTTCTTC. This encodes CASSQWGTSGYNEQFF. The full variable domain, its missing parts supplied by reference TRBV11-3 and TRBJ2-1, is EAGVVQSPRYKIIEKKQPVAFWCNPISGHNTLYWYLQNLGQGPELLIRYENEEAVDDSQLPKDRFSAERLKGVDSTLKIQPAELGDSAVYLCASSQWGTSGYNEQFFGPGTRLTVL.